A selection of T cell receptor beta chains follows, all from one sample in a study of shared clonotypes between healthy human individuals. TCRdb's copy holds only in-frame clones and misses some; the assay was immunoSEQ multiplex PCR. This sample yields about 1.1 million clones, of which 78% are seen a single time; approximately 0.56% belongs to the top ten. Sequenced sample: memory CD4+ T cells from PBMCs. These receptors came from a man younger than 35 in good health. Some clones in this sample may be carry-over from other donors' samples. Each CDR3 is given with its conserved first and last residue. The order of the fields is CDR3 length, J gene, V gene, CDR3 protein.

>14|TRBJ1-1|TRBV11-3
CASRSGTVNTEAFF
>14|TRBJ1-4|TRBV5-1
CASSYDRENEKLFF
>13|TRBJ2-7|TRBV5-1
CASSLIGGPEQYF
>14|TRBJ2-3|TRBV6-6
CASTKAAGADTQYF
>15|TRBJ2-3|TRBV5-1
CASSLTGADTDTQYF
>15|TRBJ2-1|TRBV7-3
CASGQRTGVWNEQFF
>15|TRBJ2-3|TRBV5-4
CASSLDRGNADTQYF
>13|TRBJ2-5|TRBV7-7
CASSPRTEATQYF
>17|TRBJ2-1|TRBV21-1
CASTPRGLAGSYNEQFF
>11|.|TRBV28
CASSLRGEQYF
>14|TRBJ1-1|TRBV7-3
CASSYSGTGTEAFF
>13|TRBJ2-4|TRBV4-3
CASSQGPGRIQYF
>14|TRBJ2-5|TRBV5-1
CASSPGGRRETQYF
>13|TRBJ1-2|TRBV6-1
CASREQQGYGYTF
>16|TRBJ2-3|TRBV5-1
CASSLGRIAGTDTQYF
>16|TRBJ2-7|TRBV7-5
CVRRRGGFHLLEEQYF
>13|TRBJ2-1|TRBV5-1
CASTQGLHNEQFF
>15|TRBJ2-1|TRBV9
CASSVRAGGPDEQFF
>16|TRBJ2-7|TRBV18
CASSVTMTPADYEQYF
>16|TRBJ2-3|TRBV4-2
CASSPLAGGPVDTQYF
>16|TRBJ2-3|TRBV5-1
CASRQDLAEGTDTQYF
>16|TRBJ2-1|TRBV5-1
CASSLRSLAETNEQFF
>14|TRBJ2-7|TRBV6-1
CASSPRWGGYEQYF
>15|TRBJ1-4|TRBV5-1
CASSLEGTGGEKLFF
>13|TRBJ1-1|TRBV5-1
CASSGNTKGGAFF
>14|TRBJ1-1|TRBV28
CASSLRRGRTEAFF
>17|TRBJ2-7|TRBV28
CASSALGGTSGFYEQYF
>13|TRBJ2-7|TRBV28
CASSLPGSYEQYF
>12|TRBJ2-1|TRBV7-3
CASSLDRHEQFF
>14|.|TRBV2
CASSGTGVPYEQYF
>15|TRBJ1-5|TRBV18
CASSPRADSNQPQHF
>12|TRBJ2-7|TRBV7-2
CASSPFSYEQYF
>14|TRBJ1-2|TRBV28
CASSLLRGRGGYTF
>15|TRBJ2-2|TRBV7-9
CASSRPQLNTGELFF
>18|TRBJ2-3|TRBV5-1
CASSYWSAAPTSTDTQYF
>12|TRBJ1-2|TRBV6-1
CASSENSYGYTF
>15|TRBJ2-1|TRBV7-2
CASRLTGTSYDEQFF
>11|TRBJ2-5|TRBV20-1
CSAVPSETQYF
>17|TRBJ2-2|TRBV9
CASSPALGGMNTGELFF
>14|TRBJ1-6|TRBV6-5
CASSERGRDSPLHF
>13|TRBJ2-2|TRBV7-2
CASSPSMAGELFF
>17|TRBJ2-3|TRBV7-9
CASSIRTSGRLSDTQYF
>15|TRBJ2-2|TRBV11-3
CASSSGTGDTGELFF
>13|TRBJ2-7|TRBV5-4
CASSLERVSEQYF
>14|TRBJ1-3|TRBV7-8
CASATGTPGNTIYF
>17|TRBJ1-1|TRBV5-1
CASSLDRGRDMNTEAFF
>15|TRBJ1-1|TRBV14
CASSQDWALNTEAFF
>15|TRBJ2-7|TRBV5-1
CASSPGLAPSYEQYF
>16|TRBJ1-3|TRBV5-1
CASSLAGGSSGNTIYF
>14|TRBJ1-2|TRBV5-4
CASSLVHEGYGYTF
>16|TRBJ2-4|TRBV15
CATSRGDSLAKNIQYF
>11|TRBJ1-2|TRBV6-1
CASSSTYGYTF
>14|TRBJ1-2|TRBV7-8
CASSPGQNLYGYTF
>13|TRBJ1-5|TRBV6-6
CASDRGGNQPQHF